These 31 T cell receptor beta chains were all obtained from the same sample, sequenced in a study of OX40 agonist ivuxolimab in advanced cancers. TCRdb's table, derived via immunoSEQ multiplex PCR, lists solely in-frame clones and lacks some. The sample holds roughly 75,000 clones; 93% are singletons and the top ten take less than 7%. This material consisted of CD4+ or CD8+ T cells sorted from blood, taken in a trial of the OX40 agonist ivuxolimab. The receptors come from an adult with an advanced solid tumor such as melanoma, head and neck, liver or kidney cancer.

The chain couples TRBV7-8 to TRBJ2-1; TRBD2 matches 9 bases. The CDR3 covers 16 residues. CDR1 is SGHVS and CDR2 is FQNEAQ in the germline V gene. With 5 bases clipped from V and 1 base from J, the junction kept 6 bases outside the gene matches. CDR3 sequence: CASSPDSGRSYNEQFF. In DNA form, the CDR3 reads TGTGCCAGCAGCCCCGACAGCGGGAGGTCCTACAATGAGCAGTTCTTC.

The V gene is TRBV9, the J gene TRBJ2-5; 9 bases are shared with TRBD1. After removal of 2 bases from V and 0 bases from J, the junction contained 2 bases not matched to a gene. Germline CDR1 and CDR2: SGDLS and YYNGEE. The CDR3 is 15 amino acids. For the CDR3, the DNA is TGTGCCAGCAGCGTTGGACAGGGGTACCAAGAGACCCAGTACTTC. As protein: CASSVGQGYQETQYF.

Only one count was recorded for this clone. This chain joins TRBV7-9 and TRBJ1-3; 8 bases are a match to TRBD1. The CDR3 totals 14 residues. Germline-derived CDR1 and CDR2 are SEHNR and FQNEAQ (reference sequence). After removal of 6 bases from V and 4 bases from J, the junction contained 5 bases not matched to a gene. In DNA, the CDR3 is TGTGCCAGCAGTCTGACAGGGGCCGGAAACACCATATATTTT. The encoded protein is CASSLTGAGNTIYF. Drawing the rest from reference TRBV7-9 and TRBJ1-3, the complete variable domain is DTGVSQNPRHKITKRGQNVTFRCDPISEHNRLYWYRQTLGQGPEFLTYFQNEAQLEKSRLLSDRFSAERPKGSFSTLEIQRTEQGDSAMYLCASSLTGAGNTIYFGEGSWLTVV.

The chain uses TRBV4-2 and TRBJ1-1; the D gene is possibly TRBD1 (6 bases). CDR1 LGHNA and CDR2 YNFKEQ come from the germline V gene. The CDR3 is made up of 15 amino acids. Trimming cost V 0 bases and J 0 bases, with 8 bases left between them. CDR3 residues: CASSQEGAMNTEAFF. The CDR3 region has the DNA TGTGCCAGCAGCCAAGAGGGGGCTATGAACACTGAAGCTTTCTTT.

V usage is TRBV11-3 and J usage is TRBJ2-2; D possibly corresponds to TRBD2 (6 bases). Per the germline V gene, CDR1 is SGHNT and CDR2 is YENEEA. The CDR3 runs to 16 residues. Trimming took off 5 bases at V and 1 base at J, with 14 bases between the two ends. The CDR3 loop reads CASSRRDGGNTGELFF. The CDR3 region has the DNA TGTGCCAGCAGCCGTCGCGACGGGGGGAACACCGGGGAGCTGTTTTTT.

The chain has TRBV19 and TRBJ2-7; TRBD2 aligns across 14 bases. The CDR3 spans 15 residues. CDR1 and CDR2 from the germline V gene are LNHDA and SQIVND (reference sequence). After removal of 5 bases from V and 4 bases from J, the junction contained 4 bases not matched to a gene. DNA of the CDR3: TGTGCCAGTAGTGCCGGGACTAGCGGGAGTTACGAGCAGTACTTC. Translating gives CASSAGTSGSYEQYF.

This chain uses TRBV13 with TRBJ2-5; D may match TRBD1 or TRBD2 (5 bases each). This CDR3 region has 16 residues. Germline loops: CDR1 PRHDT, CDR2 FYEKMQ (reference sequence). With 6 bases removed from V and 9 bases from J, the gap between germline ends came to 26 bases. This CDR3 is CASSFSGTGDDMSQYF. In nucleotides, the CDR3 is TGTGCCAGCAGTTTTTCCGGGACCGGGGATGATATGTCCCAGTACTTC.

This chain joins TRBV27 and TRBJ1-2; no firm D call. This CDR3 spans 13 amino acids. V was shortened by 5 bases and J by 1 base, with 8 bases between the two germline ends. CDR1 and CDR2 from the germline V gene are MNHEY and SMNVEV (reference sequence). CDR3: CASSPFRNYGYTF. The CDR3 DNA sequence: TGTGCCAGCAGTCCTTTTCGTAACTATGGCTACACCTTC.

The chain has TRBV30 and TRBJ1-2; 7 bases fit TRBD1. Losses at the gene ends were 5 bases for V and 4 bases for J; bases not matched to a gene: 4. The CDR3 totals 12 residues. CDR1 is GTSNPN, CDR2 SVGIG, per germline (reference sequence). The DNA of the CDR3 is TGTGCCTGGGCCGGGGACAGCTATGGCTACACCTTC. Residues: CAWAGDSYGYTF.

This chain uses TRBV5-6 with TRBJ1-2, with unresolved D. V lost 2 bases and J 4 bases, leaving 3 bases between the germline ends. The germline V gene has CDR1 SGHDT and CDR2 YYEEEE. This CDR3 is 11 amino acids long. CDR3 sequence (DNA): TGTGCCAGCAGCTTCGCCTATGGCTACACCTTC. It encodes CASSFAYGYTF.

This clone was picked up one time. V and J are TRBV7-8 and TRBJ2-1, with a possible D match to TRBD2 (5 bases). Germline CDR1 reads SGHVS; CDR2 reads FQNEAQ. V lost 8 bases, J lost 9 bases, and 17 bases lay in between. This CDR3 region has 13 residues. The DNA of the CDR3 is TGTGCCAGCTCCGAGGGTAGCGTGAGTGAGCAGTTCTTC. As protein: CASSEGSVSEQFF. Variable domain in full (rest from reference TRBV7-8 and TRBJ2-1): GAGVSQSPRYKVAKRGQDVALRCDPISGHVSLFWYQQALGQGPEFLTYFQNEAQLDKSGLPSDRFFAERPEGSVSTLKIQRTQQEDSAVYLCASSEGSVSEQFFGPGTRLTVL.

The chain uses TRBV27 and TRBJ1-5; D remains unclear. Germline V CDR1 and CDR2: MNHEY, SMNVEV (reference sequence). The CDR3 totals 13 residues. Trimming pared 4 bases from V and 5 bases from J, leaving 9 bases between. CDR3 in amino acids: CASSSSWDQPQHF. CDR3 coding DNA: TGTGCCAGCAGTTCCTCATGGGATCAGCCCCAGCATTTT.

This chain connects TRBV12-5 to TRBJ1-4; 7 nucleotides agree with TRBD1. V lost 1 base, J lost 3 bases, and 5 bases stayed unmatched. The CDR3 is 16 amino acids. Germline CDR1 and CDR2: LGHNT and FRNRAP. The CDR3 DNA is TGTGCTAGTGGTTTGGAGAGGGGGCGGGCTAATGAAAAACTGTTTTTT. Translation: CASGLERGRANEKLFF.

The rearrangement joins TRBV5-1 to TRBJ2-7; 7 positions agree with TRBD1. Trimming took 4 bases from V and 3 from J; bases not matched to a gene: 7. This CDR3 has 14 amino acids. Germline lookup yields CDR1 SGHRS and CDR2 YFSETQ. The DNA for the CDR3 is TGCGCCAGCAGCCAGTCCGGGACAGTCTACGAGCAGTACTTC. As protein: CASSQSGTVYEQYF.

The rearrangement links TRBV5-1 to TRBJ1-1; D possibly corresponds to TRBD1 (6 bases). CDR3 length equals 18 residues. Germline V lookup: CDR1 SGHRS, CDR2 YFSETQ. Trimming shortened V by 1 base and J by 4 bases, and 23 bases separated the two germline ends. The CDR3 region is CASSLRSRYGTFTTEAFF. The CDR3 nucleotides read TGCGCCAGCAGCTTGAGGTCGCGGTACGGGACATTTACCACTGAAGCTTTCTTT. The full variable domain, completed using reference TRBV5-1 and TRBJ1-1, is KAGVTQTPRYLIKTRGQQVTLSCSPISGHRSVSWYQQTPGQGLQFLFEYFSETQRNKGNFPGRFSGRQFSNSRSEMNVSTLELGDSALYLCASSLRSRYGTFTTEAFFGQGTRLTVV.

This chain links TRBV5-1 with TRBJ2-1; 9 nucleotides agree with TRBD1. Looked up from germline, CDR1 is SGHRS and CDR2 is YFSETQ. The trim removed 3 bases at V and 5 bases at J, leaving 3 bases unmatched. The length of the CDR3 is 14 residues. The CDR3 sequence: CASSSWTGDNEQFF. The CDR3 DNA follows: TGCGCCAGCAGCTCATGGACAGGGGACAATGAGCAGTTCTTC.

The gene calls are TRBV7-9 and TRBJ2-6; D gene ambiguous. Germline-derived CDR1 and CDR2 are SEHNR and FQNEAQ (reference sequence). The length of the CDR3 is 17 residues. V was clipped by 4 bases and J by 0 bases, with 13 bases between them. The CDR3 DNA reads TGTGCCAGCAGCTCCTCTGGCTCTCGCTCTGGGGCCAACGTCCTGACTTTC. Amino acid sequence: CASSSSGSRSGANVLTF.

This sequence joins TRBV27 and TRBJ1-1; 10 bases map to TRBD1. This CDR3 is built from 14 residues. The ends lost 4 bases at V and 6 bases at J; junction bases unmatched: 5. From germline, CDR1 is MNHEY and CDR2 SMNVEV (reference sequence). In DNA form, the CDR3 reads TGTGCCAGCAGTTGGGGACAGGGGACCCCTGAAGCTTTCTTT. It specifies CASSWGQGTPEAFF.

The chain links TRBV5-6 to TRBJ2-3; D perhaps matches TRBD2 (5 bases). This CDR3 has 15 amino acids. The germline gives CDR1 SGHDT, CDR2 YYEEEE. V was clipped by 0 bases and J by 2 bases, with 10 bases between them. CDR3 DNA: TGTGCCAGCAGCTTGGGGGTCGGGGACACAGATACGCAGTATTTT. This encodes CASSLGVGDTDTQYF.

The chain couples TRBV6-6 to TRBJ1-1, with D maybe TRBD1 (5 bases). The CDR3 is 14 residues long. Germline CDR1 is MNHNY and CDR2 is SVGAGI (reference sequence). The V gene lost 2 bases and the J gene lost 8 bases, with 15 bases spanning the gap. CDR3 loop: CASSYIGQGREAFF. Here the CDR3 DNA reads TGTGCCAGCAGTTACATCGGTCAGGGAAGGGAAGCTTTCTTT.

The chain employs TRBV28 and TRBJ2-7; 8 bases agree with TRBD2. After removal of 3 bases from V and 3 bases from J, the junction contained 4 bases not matched to a gene. Germline V gives CDR1 MDHEN, CDR2 SYDVKM. This CDR3 spans 14 amino acids. The CDR3 coding sequence is TGTGCCAGCAGTTTTAGCGGGACTAGCTACGAGCAGTACTTC. The encoded protein is CASSFSGTSYEQYF.

V usage is TRBV11-2 and J usage is TRBJ2-5; 9 positions agree with TRBD1. Germline CDR1 and CDR2: SGHAT and FQNNGV. The CDR3 totals 14 residues. Germline trimming cut 4 bases from V and 5 bases from J; bases unmatched to any gene: 5. The CDR3 region is CASSSGQGYETQYF. The CDR3 DNA is TGTGCCAGCAGCTCCGGACAGGGGTACGAGACCCAGTACTTC.

CDR3 coding DNA: TGTGCCAGCAGCCGGACAGGGATTAGCGGGAGCGATGAGCAGTTCTTC. Translation: CASSRTGISGSDEQFF. V gene TRBV11-3 combines with J gene TRBJ2-1; D may be TRBD2 (9 bases). Germline loops: CDR1 SGHNT, CDR2 YENEEA. This CDR3 is 16 amino acids long. Trimming took off 5 bases at V and 8 bases at J, with 22 bases between the two ends.

V gene TRBV19 combines with J gene TRBJ2-2; D not certain. Looked up from germline, CDR1 is LNHDA and CDR2 is SQIVND (reference sequence). The CDR3 is 13 amino acids. Trimming removed 3 bases from V and 5 bases from J, with 7 bases in between. The DNA of the CDR3 is TGTGCCAGTAGTATTCTAGGGACCGGGGAGCTGTTTTTT. Translating it yields CASSILGTGELFF.

The genes are TRBV29-1 and TRBJ1-1; D is undetermined. In germline, CDR1 is SQVTM, CDR2 ANQGSEA. The CDR3 runs to 11 residues. V lost 1 base, J lost 4 bases, and 4 bases lay in between. CDR3 in DNA: TGCAGCGTTGAAGGGGGCACTGAAGCTTTCTTT. It is translated as CSVEGGTEAFF.

This clone was detected only once. The chain employs TRBV5-4 and TRBJ1-5; 7 positions match TRBD1. This CDR3 is built from 15 residues. V gave up 4 bases and J gave up 1 base; unmatched junction bases: 5. Germline V gene data show CDR1 as SGHNT and CDR2 as YYREEE (reference sequence). This chain's CDR3 is CASSAQGESNQPQHF. CDR3 nucleotide sequence: TGTGCCAGCAGCGCCCAGGGGGAGAGCAATCAGCCCCAGCATTTT.

The rearrangement joins TRBV27 to TRBJ1-5; 8 bases are a match to TRBD1. This CDR3 contains 15 residues. From germline, CDR1 is MNHEY and CDR2 SMNVEV (reference sequence). V trimming: 5 bases; J trimming: 2 bases; junction bases outside the gene matches: 5. The CDR3 loop is CASSTTGVGNQPQHF. The CDR3 DNA reads as TGTGCCAGCAGTACGACAGGGGTGGGCAATCAGCCCCAGCATTTT.

V gene TRBV10-3 combines with J gene TRBJ2-2; D may match TRBD1 or TRBD2 (5 bases each). Germline assignment: CDR1 ENHRY and CDR2 SYGVKD. Trimming pared 8 bases from V and 7 bases from J, leaving 26 bases between. CDR3 length: 17 residues. The CDR3 coding sequence is TGTGCCATCGGGGACCGGGACGACGTCCTCCAGTTCGGGGAGCTGTTTTTT. Its translation: CAIGDRDDVLQFGELFF.

V gene TRBV18 combines with J gene TRBJ2-6; perhaps D is TRBD1 or TRBD2 (5 bases each). Deletions cut 8 bases from V and 2 bases from J, with 10 bases between. The CDR3 is made up of 14 amino acids. Germline assignment: CDR1 KGHSH and CDR2 LQKENI. CDR3 region: CASGETAGANVLTF. For the CDR3, the DNA is TGTGCCAGCGGGGAGACAGCTGGGGCCAACGTCCTGACTTTC.

The rearrangement links TRBV25-1 to TRBJ2-1; D uncertain. The V gene's germline CDR1 is MGHDK and CDR2 SYGVNS. Trimming shortened V by 4 bases and J by 8 bases, and 6 bases separated the two germline ends. There are 11 residues in the CDR3. In DNA, the CDR3 is TGTGCCAGCAGTGCTGTCGATGAGCAGTTCTTC. It codes for CASSAVDEQFF.

This rearrangement joins TRBV4-2 to TRBJ1-2; D gene ambiguous. V lost 1 base and J lost 4, with 7 bases in between. The CDR3 runs 13 residues. Germline assignment: CDR1 LGHNA and CDR2 YNFKEQ. The DNA for the CDR3 is TGTGCCAGCAGCCAAGCCCTATTCTATGGCTACACCTTC. Amino acids: CASSQALFYGYTF.